Presented here are 5 T cell receptor beta chains from one specimen sequenced in a study of patients and donors after allogeneic stem cell transplantation. TCRdb independently ran MiXCR on the RT-PCR reads; one entry per CDR3 protein. The data contain hundreds of thousands of distinct CDR3 sequences, 16% of them singletons. Sequencing was carried out using blood, either unsorted or a sorted T cell fraction (not recorded which). These receptors came from a human donor who was either an allogeneic HSCT recipient or a stem cell or donor lymphocyte infusion donor (not recorded which). It is not recorded whose cells these are; they may come from a transplant donor.

The rearrangement joins TRBV21-1 to TRBJ2-7; TRBD2 is taken as the D call from the table, unchecked against the DNA. TRBV21-1 is a known pseudogene. The CDR3 extends over 17 amino acids. The DNA of the CDR3 is TGTGCCAGCAGCAAATGCGGGGCAGCGGGAGCCGTCTACGAGCAGTACTTC. It yields the protein CASSKCGAAGAVYEQYF.

The genes are TRBV3-1 and TRBJ2-1, with 13 bases aligning to TRBD2. CDR1 is LGHDT and CDR2 is YNNKEL in the germline V gene (reference sequence). Trimming removed 5 bases from V and 6 bases from J; junction bases left unmatched: 13. The CDR3 is made up of 18 amino acids. CDR3 sequence (DNA): TGTGCCAGCAGCAAAGGGGTTAAACTAGCGGGAGGGCGCAATGAGCAGTTCTTC. This encodes CASSKGVKLAGGRNEQFF.

Note on this clonotype: One end of the junction is discordant with germline, which a read error may explain. The J gene is TRBJ2-5, the V gene TRBV7-7; 10 nucleotides match TRBD2. Germline-derived CDR1 and CDR2 are SSHAT and FNYEAQ (reference sequence). The CDR3 runs 16 residues. The CDR3 spells CASSFIASGGQETQYF. In DNA, the CDR3 is TGTGCTAGCAGCTTCATAGCTAGCGGGGGCCAAGAGACCCAGTACTTC.

This clonotype was seen a handful of times. J is TRBJ1-1 and V is TRBV7-9; D not certain. CDR3 length: 15 amino acids. Per germline, CDR1 SEHNR and CDR2 FQNEAQ (reference sequence). V was trimmed by 5 bases and J by 0 bases, leaving 13 bases between them. The CDR3 region has the DNA TGTGCCAGCAGCCCGCACTCACTATTGAACACTGAAGCTTTCTTT. Protein product: CASSPHSLLNTEAFF.

This rearrangement joins TRBV9 to TRBJ2-7; D possibly matches TRBD1 or TRBD2 (7 bases each). V lost 4 bases, J lost 7 bases, and 21 bases lay in between. Germline V gene lookup returns CDR1 SGDLS and CDR2 YYNGEE. This CDR3 region has 15 residues. CDR3 residues: CASSPRQGPGGEQYF. The CDR3, as DNA: TGTGCCAGCAGCCCACGACAGGGCCCCGGGGGGGAGCAGTACTTC.